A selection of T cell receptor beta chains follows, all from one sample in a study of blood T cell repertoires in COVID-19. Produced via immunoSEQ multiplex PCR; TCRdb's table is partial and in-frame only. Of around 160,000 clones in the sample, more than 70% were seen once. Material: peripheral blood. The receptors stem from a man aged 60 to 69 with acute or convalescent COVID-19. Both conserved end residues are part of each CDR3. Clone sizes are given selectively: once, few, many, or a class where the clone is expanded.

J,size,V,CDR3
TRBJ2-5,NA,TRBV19,CASSGRRETQYF
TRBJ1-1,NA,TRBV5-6,CASSERDVTEAFF
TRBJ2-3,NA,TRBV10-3,CAISAGSDTQYF
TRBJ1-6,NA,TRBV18,CASSPVFGTENSPLHF
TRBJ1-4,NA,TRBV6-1,CASSTPTGTNEKLFF
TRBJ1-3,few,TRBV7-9,CASSAGQPASGNTIYF
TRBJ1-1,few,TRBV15,CATARRSGGRLGGWEAFF
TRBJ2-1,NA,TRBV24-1,CATGPGSPNEQFF
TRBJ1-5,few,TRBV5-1,CASSLGGPNQPQHF
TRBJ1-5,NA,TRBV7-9,CASSLDSNNQPQHF
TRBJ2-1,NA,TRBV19,CASSLGEAYNEQFF
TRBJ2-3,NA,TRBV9,CASSVEWRLAPPDTQYF
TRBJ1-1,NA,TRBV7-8,CASSLALRSTEAFF
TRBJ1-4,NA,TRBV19,CASSSGQGVNEKLFF
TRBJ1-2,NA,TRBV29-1,CSVQIGDSDYGYTF
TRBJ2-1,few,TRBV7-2,CASSHLQGANEQFF
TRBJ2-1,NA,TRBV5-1,CASSTGGGNSYNEQFF
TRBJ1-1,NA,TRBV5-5,CASSLEGGLLNTEAFF
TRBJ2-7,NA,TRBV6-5,CASSYSRGPYEQYF
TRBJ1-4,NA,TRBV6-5,CASSWGGRGEKLFF
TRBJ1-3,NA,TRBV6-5,CASSYLQQNTIYF
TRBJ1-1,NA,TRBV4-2,CASSLQGLENTEAFF
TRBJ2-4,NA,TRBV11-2,CASSLGYRGDIKNIQYF
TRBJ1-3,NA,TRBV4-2,CASSQAPQLSGNTIYF
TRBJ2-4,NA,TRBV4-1,CARPEQGLAKNIQYF
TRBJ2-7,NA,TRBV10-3,CAISPGQGPYEQYF
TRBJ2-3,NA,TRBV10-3,CAISDYGTGTDTQYF
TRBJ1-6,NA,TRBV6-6,CASSSGGSPNEPLHF
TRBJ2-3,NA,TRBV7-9,CASSFRGSGTDTQYF
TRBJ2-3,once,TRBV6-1,CASSVARLAGGTDTQYF
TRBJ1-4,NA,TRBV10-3,CASTGGAKEKLFF